One and the same sample provided the 2 T cell receptor beta chains below, sequenced in a study of blood T cell repertoires in COVID-19. Produced via immunoSEQ multiplex PCR; TCRdb's table is partial and in-frame only. The table lists about 330,000 clones, about nine tenths of them singletons, with more than 7.5% in the top ten. The sequencing input was peripheral blood. The source is a man between 25 and 39 years old with COVID-19, enrolled during active disease.

The V and J genes are TRBV27 and TRBJ2-2; D is uncertain. Germline assignment: CDR1 MNHEY and CDR2 SMNVEV (reference sequence). Trimming left V 3 bases short and J 4 bases short, with 9 bases between. The CDR3 loop spans 14 amino acids. The CDR3 nucleotides read TGTGCCAGCAGTTTTTCGAGCCGCACCGGGGAGCTGTTTTTT. This codes for CASSFSSRTGELFF.

The CDR3 DNA reads as TGTGCCAGCAGCTTAGTGCGGGAGACCCCCGAGCAGTACTTC. Its protein product is CASSLVRETPEQYF. This rearrangement joins TRBV11-1 to TRBJ2-7; TRBD2 agrees at 7 bases. With V trimmed by 1 base and J by 6 bases, 6 bases remained unmatched. The CDR3 contains 14 residues. Germline CDR1 and CDR2: SGHAT and FQDESV (reference sequence).